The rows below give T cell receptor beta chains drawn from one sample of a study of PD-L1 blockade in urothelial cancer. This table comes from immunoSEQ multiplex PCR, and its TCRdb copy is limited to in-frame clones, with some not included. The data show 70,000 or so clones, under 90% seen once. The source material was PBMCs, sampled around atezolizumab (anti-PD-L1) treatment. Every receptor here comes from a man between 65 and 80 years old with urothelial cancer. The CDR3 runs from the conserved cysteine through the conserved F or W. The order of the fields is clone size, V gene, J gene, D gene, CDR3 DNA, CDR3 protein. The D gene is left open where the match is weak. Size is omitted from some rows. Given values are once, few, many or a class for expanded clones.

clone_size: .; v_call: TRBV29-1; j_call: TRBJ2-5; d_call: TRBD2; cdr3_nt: TGCAGCGTTGGCGGGACTAGTTACCAAGAGACCCAGTACTTC; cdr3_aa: CSVGGTSYQETQYF
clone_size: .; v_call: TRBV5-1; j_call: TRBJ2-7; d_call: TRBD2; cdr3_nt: TGCGCCAGCGGGGGGGGGACTAGCGGGAGCGAGCAGTACTTC; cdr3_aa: CASGGGTSGSEQYF
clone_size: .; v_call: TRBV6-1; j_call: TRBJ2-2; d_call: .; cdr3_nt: TGTGCCAGCAGCGGACTTAACACCGGGGAGCTGTTTTTT; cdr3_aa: CASSGLNTGELFF
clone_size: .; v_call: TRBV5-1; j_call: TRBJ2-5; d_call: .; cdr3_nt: TGCGCCAGCAGCTTGGATAGCGGCCAAGAGACCCAGTACTTC; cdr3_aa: CASSLDSGQETQYF
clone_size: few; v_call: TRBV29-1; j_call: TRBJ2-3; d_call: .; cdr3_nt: TGCAGCATAAGGACATTCACAGATACGCAGTATTTT; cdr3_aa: CSIRTFTDTQYF
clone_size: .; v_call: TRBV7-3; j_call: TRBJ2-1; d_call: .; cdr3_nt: TGTGCCAGCAGCTCCGACAGGTACAATGAGCAGTTCTTC; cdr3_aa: CASSSDRYNEQFF
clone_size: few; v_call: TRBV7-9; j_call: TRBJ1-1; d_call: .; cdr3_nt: TGTGCCAGCAGCCTTGGGGGGGGCGGTAGGAACACTGAAGCTTTCTTT; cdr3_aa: CASSLGGGGRNTEAFF
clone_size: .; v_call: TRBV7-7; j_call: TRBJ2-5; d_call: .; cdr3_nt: TGTGCCAGCAGCCTGGAGGTTACCGAGACCCAGTACTTC; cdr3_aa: CASSLEVTETQYF
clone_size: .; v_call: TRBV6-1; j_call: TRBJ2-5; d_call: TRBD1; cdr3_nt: TGTGCCAGCAGTGAGACAGGGAGACAAGAGACCCAGTACTTC; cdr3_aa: CASSETGRQETQYF
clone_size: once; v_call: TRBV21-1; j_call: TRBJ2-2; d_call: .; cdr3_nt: TGTGCCAGCAGCAAAATTGGGACTAGCACCGGGGAGCTGTTTTTT; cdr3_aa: CASSKIGTSTGELFF
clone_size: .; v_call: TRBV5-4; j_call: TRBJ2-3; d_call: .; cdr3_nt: TGTGCCAGCAGAGCTAGCACAGATACGCAGTATTTT; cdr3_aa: CASRASTDTQYF
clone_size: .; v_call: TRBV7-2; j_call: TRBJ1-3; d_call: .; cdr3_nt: TGTGCCAGCAAGTGGGGGGCTGGAAACACCATATATTTT; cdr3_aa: CASKWGAGNTIYF
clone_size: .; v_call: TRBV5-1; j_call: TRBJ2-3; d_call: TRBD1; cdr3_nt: TGCGCCAGCAGGTTCAGGGTTACAGGGGCAGATACGCAGTATTTT; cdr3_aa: CASRFRVTGADTQYF
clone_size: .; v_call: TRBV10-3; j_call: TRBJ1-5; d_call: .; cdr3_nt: TGTGCCATCAGTGAATCACCAGGGACTAATCAGCCCCAGCATTTT; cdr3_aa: CAISESPGTNQPQHF
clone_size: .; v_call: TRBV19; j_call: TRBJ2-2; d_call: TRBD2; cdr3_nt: TGTGCCAGTAGAGGATTAGCGGGAGGGCCCGGGGAGCTGTTTTTT; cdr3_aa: CASRGLAGGPGELFF
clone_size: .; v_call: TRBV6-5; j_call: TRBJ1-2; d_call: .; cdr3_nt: TGTGCCAGCAGTTACTCGAAGGCAGGTTATGGCTACACCTTC; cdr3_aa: CASSYSKAGYGYTF
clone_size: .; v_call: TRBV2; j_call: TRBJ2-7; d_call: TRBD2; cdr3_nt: TGTGCCAGCAGTGCATCTAGCGGGAGCCTCTACGAGCAGTACTTC; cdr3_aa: CASSASSGSLYEQYF
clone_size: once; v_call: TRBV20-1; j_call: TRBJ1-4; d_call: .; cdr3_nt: TGCAGTGCCGCGTTTGAGGAAAAACTGTTTTTT; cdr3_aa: CSAAFEEKLFF
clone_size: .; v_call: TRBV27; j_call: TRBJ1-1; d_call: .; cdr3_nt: TGTGCCAGCAGTTCATGGTTGGGCGCGAACACTGAAGCTTTCTTT; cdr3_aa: CASSSWLGANTEAFF
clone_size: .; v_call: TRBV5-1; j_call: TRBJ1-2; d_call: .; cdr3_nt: TGCGCCAGCAGCTTATCCGGGAGCAACTATGGCTACACCTTC; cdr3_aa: CASSLSGSNYGYTF
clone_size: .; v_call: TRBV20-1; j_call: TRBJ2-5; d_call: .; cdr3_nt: TGCAGTGCCTCCCCTCAAGAGACCCAGTACTTC; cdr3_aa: CSASPQETQYF
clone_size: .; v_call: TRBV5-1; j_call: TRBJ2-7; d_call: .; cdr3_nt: TGCGCCAGCAGCTTGGGAGGGCAGCCCTACGAGCAGTACTTC; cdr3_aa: CASSLGGQPYEQYF
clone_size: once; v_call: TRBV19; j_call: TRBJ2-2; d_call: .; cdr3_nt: TGTGCCAGACGAGGACTGGGCGTCGGCGGGGAGCTGTTTTTT; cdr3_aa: CARRGLGVGGELFF
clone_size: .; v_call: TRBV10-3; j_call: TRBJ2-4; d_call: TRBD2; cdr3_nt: TGTGCCATCCAGGCTTCCCGAGTTGGACTAGCGGTAGCCAAAAACATTCAGTACTTC; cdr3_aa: CAIQASRVGLAVAKNIQYF
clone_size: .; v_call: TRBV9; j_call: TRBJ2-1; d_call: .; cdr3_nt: TGTGCCAGCAGCCCGCGGACGGTCACTAGTAATGAGCAGTTCTTC; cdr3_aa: CASSPRTVTSNEQFF
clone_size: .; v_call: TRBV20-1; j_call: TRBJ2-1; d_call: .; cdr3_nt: TGCAGTGCCAAATTCTACAATGAGCAGTTCTTC; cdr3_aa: CSAKFYNEQFF
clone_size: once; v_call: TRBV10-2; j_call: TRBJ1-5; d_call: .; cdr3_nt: TGCGCCAGCAGTGACAGGGAAAGCAATCAGCCCCAGCATTTT; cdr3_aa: CASSDRESNQPQHF
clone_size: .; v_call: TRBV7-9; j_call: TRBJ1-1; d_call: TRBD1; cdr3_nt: TGTGCCAGCAGCTCCTCAGGGGGTGGTGAAGCTTTCTTT; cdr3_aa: CASSSSGGGEAFF
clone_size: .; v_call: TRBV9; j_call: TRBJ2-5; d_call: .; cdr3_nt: TGTGCCAGCAGCGAAGACCGGGGAGCGTACCAAGAGACCCAGTACTTC; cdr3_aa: CASSEDRGAYQETQYF
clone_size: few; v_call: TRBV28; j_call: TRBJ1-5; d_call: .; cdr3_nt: TGTGCCAGCACCCAGGGTTCGTCTCAGCCCCAGCATTTT; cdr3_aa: CASTQGSSQPQHF
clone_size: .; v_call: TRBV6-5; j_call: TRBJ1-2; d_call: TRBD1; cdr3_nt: TGTGCCAGCAGTCGTACAGGGGACTATGGCTACACCTTC; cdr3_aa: CASSRTGDYGYTF
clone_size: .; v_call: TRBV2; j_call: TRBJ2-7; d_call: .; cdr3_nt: TGTGCCAGCACGGGACTCAATTACGAGCAGTACTTC; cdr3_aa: CASTGLNYEQYF
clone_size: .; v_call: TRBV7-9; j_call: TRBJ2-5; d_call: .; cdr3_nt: TGTGCCAGCAGCTTAGGCCGGGAGTGGGGAGAGACCCAGTACTTC; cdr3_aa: CASSLGREWGETQYF
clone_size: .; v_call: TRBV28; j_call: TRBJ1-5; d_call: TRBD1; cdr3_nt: TGTGCCAGCAGGAAGGATAAGCAGGACAGGGTGATAGGAGATCAGCCCCAGCATTTT; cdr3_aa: CASRKDKQDRVIGDQPQHF
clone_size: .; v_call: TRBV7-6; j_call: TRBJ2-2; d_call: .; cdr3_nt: TGTGCCAGCAGCCCTACTAGGGTTAGCACCGGGGAGCTGTTTTTT; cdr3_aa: CASSPTRVSTGELFF
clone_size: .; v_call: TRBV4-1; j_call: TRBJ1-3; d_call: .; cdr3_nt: TGCGCCAGCAGCCCTGAAGACAGAGGAAACACCATATATTTT; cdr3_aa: CASSPEDRGNTIYF
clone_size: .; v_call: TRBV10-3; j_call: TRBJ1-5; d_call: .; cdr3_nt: TGTGCCGTCCGCGGGGGTAGCAATCAGCCCCAGCATTTT; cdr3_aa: CAVRGGSNQPQHF
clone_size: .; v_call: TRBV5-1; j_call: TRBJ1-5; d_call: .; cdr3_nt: TGCGCCAGCAGCGCCACAGGGTCTCAGCCCCAGCATTTT; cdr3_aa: CASSATGSQPQHF
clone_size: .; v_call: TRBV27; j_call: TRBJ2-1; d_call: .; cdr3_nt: TGTGCCAGCCGTAATAGCGGAAGGAGCTCCTACAATGAGCAGTTCTTC; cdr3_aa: CASRNSGRSSYNEQFF
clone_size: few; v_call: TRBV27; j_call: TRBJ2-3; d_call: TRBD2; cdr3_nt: TGTGCCAGCAGCTATCTGGGACTAGCGGGAGCAGATACGCAGTATTTT; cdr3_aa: CASSYLGLAGADTQYF
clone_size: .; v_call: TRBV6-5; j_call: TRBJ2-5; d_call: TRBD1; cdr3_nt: TGTGCCAGCAGTAGGGGACAGCTCCAAGAGACCCAGTACTTC; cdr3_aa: CASSRGQLQETQYF